The rows below give T cell receptor beta chains drawn from one sample of a study of regulatory T cells in long-lasting Graves disease. TCRdb itself ran the multiplex PCR reads through MiXCR, one entry per CDR3 protein. Of almost 350,000 distinct CDR3 sequences listed, around 19% are singletons. Sequenced here: peripheral blood mononuclear cells (PBMCs), sampled when the disease was refractory, from a patient treated with antithyroid drugs. The receptors come from a female donor with Graves disease. Each CDR3 is given with its conserved first and last residue. A D gene is named only where the DNA matches it firmly. Size values are once, few and many counts, or a class for expanded clones, and some rows have none.

NA | TRBJ2-1 | TRBD2 | TRBV11-2 | 17 | TGTGCCAGCAGCTCATCGCCGGGACTAGCGGGACCCAATGAGCAGTTCTTC | CASSSSPGLAGPNEQFF
NA | TRBJ1-6 | NA | TRBV15 | 17 | TGTGCCACCAGCAGAGGAGTGGCAAGCTCCTATAATTCACCCCTCCACTTT | CATSRGVASSYNSPLHF
many | TRBJ2-7 | TRBD2 | TRBV28 | 17 | TGTGCCAGCACTCCCGGGTCTAGCGGGGTTGGGAGCTACGAGCAGTACTTC | CASTPGSSGVGSYEQYF
many | TRBJ2-7 | NA | TRBV7-2 | 15 | TGTGCCAGCAGCTCGGGGAGGCTTGGGTGGGGGGAGCAGTACTTC | CASSSGRLGWGEQYF
many | TRBJ1-2 | NA | TRBV12-3/TRBV12-4 | 11 | TGTGCCAGCAGGCGGCTCTATGGCTACACCTTC | CASRRLYGYTF
NA | TRBJ1-4 | TRBD1 | TRBV3-1 | 14 | TGTGCCAGCAGCACAGGGGGCGGAGGTGAAAAACTGTTTTTT | CASSTGGGGEKLFF
NA | TRBJ2-1 | TRBD2 | TRBV7-3 | 13 | TGTGCCAGCAGCCTATCCGGGGGGAATGAGCAGTTCTTC | CASSLSGGNEQFF
NA | TRBJ2-7 | TRBD2 | TRBV28 | 13 | TGTGTCCCAAGCGGGAGGCACTCCTACGAGCAGTACTTC | CVPSGRHSYEQYF
many | TRBJ1-5 | TRBD1 | TRBV12-3/TRBV12-4 | 15 | TGTGCCAGCAGTTCCCGGGACAGGGGGTCTCAGCCCCAGCATTTT | CASSSRDRGSQPQHF
NA | TRBJ2-1 | NA | TRBV9 | 13 | TGTGCCAGCAGCGTAGCGGGAAACAATGAGCAGTTCTTC | CASSVAGNNEQFF
few | TRBJ2-7 | TRBD2 | TRBV7-3 | 15 | TGTGCCAGCAGCTTAGGGACTGGCGGGAGATCCGAGCAGTACTTC | CASSLGTGGRSEQYF
NA | TRBJ1-2 | TRBD1 | TRBV7-9 | 15 | TGTGCCAGCAGCCCTAGGACAGGACGAAACTATGGCTACACCTTC | CASSPRTGRNYGYTF
NA | TRBJ1-3 | TRBD1 | TRBV6-2/TRBV6-3 | 16 | TGTGCCAGCAGTACTCCGGGACAGCTCTCTGGAAACACCATATATTTT | CASSTPGQLSGNTIYF
many | TRBJ2-5 | NA | TRBV7-2 | 13 | TGTGCCAGCAGCTCGCCGGGAGAAGAGACCCAGTACTTC | CASSSPGEETQYF
NA | TRBJ1-2 | TRBD1 | TRBV7-8 | 14 | TGTGCCAGCAGCTTACTAGGGGGCCATTATGGCTACACCTTC | CASSLLGGHYGYTF
many | TRBJ2-5 | NA | TRBV3-1 | 15 | TGTGCCAGCAGCCAAGCGGTTCTAGCGCAAGAGACCCAGTACTTC | CASSQAVLAQETQYF
NA | TRBJ2-2 | TRBD2 | TRBV4-1 | 17 | TGCGCCAGCAGCCCCAGGGGACTAGCGGGAGCGGTCGGGGAGCTGTTTTTT | CASSPRGLAGAVGELFF
few | TRBJ2-7 | TRBD2 | TRBV19 | 15 | TGTGCCAGTAGTATGACTAGCGGGAGGGCCTACGAGCAGTACTTC | CASSMTSGRAYEQYF
NA | TRBJ1-2 | TRBD1 | TRBV5-4 | 14 | TGTGCCAGCAGAGGGACAGATTCTAACTATGGCTACACCTTC | CASRGTDSNYGYTF
many | TRBJ2-7 | NA | TRBV28 | 10 | TGTGCCACCGGCCTCGCCGAGCAGTACTTC | CATGLAEQYF
NA | TRBJ1-1 | TRBD1 | TRBV5-1 | 14 | TGCGCCAGCAGCTTCGGGACAGGGATCACTGAAGCTTTCTTT | CASSFGTGITEAFF
many | TRBJ1-2 | NA | TRBV11-2 | 15 | TGTGCCAGCAGCTTAGCCCGTGGACGGATTTATGGCTACACCTTC | CASSLARGRIYGYTF
NA | TRBJ1-6 | NA | TRBV11-2 | 14 | TGTGCCAGCAGCTTAGTAGGCTCTGGTTCACCCCTCCACTTT | CASSLVGSGSPLHF
many | TRBJ2-6 | NA | TRBV11-2 | 13 | TGTGCCGACAGGCGAATGGGGGCCAACGTCCTGACTTTC | CADRRMGANVLTF
NA | TRBJ2-7 | TRBD1 | TRBV5-4 | 15 | TGTGCCAGCAGCGTGGCACCGGGACAGCAATACGAGCAGTACTTC | CASSVAPGQQYEQYF
few | TRBJ2-7 | NA | TRBV4-2 | 13 | TGTGCCAGCAGCCAAGATTTTAGGGGTGAGCAGTACTTC | CASSQDFRGEQYF
few | TRBJ2-7 | TRBD2 | TRBV20-1 | 15 | TGCAGTGCTACCTCGACTAGCGGGAGTGCGTACGAGCAGTACTTC | CSATSTSGSAYEQYF
many | TRBJ2-7 | NA | TRBV2 | 14 | TGTGCCAGCACAAGGGTTGTTACGGGGGCCGAGCAGTACTTC | CASTRVVTGAEQYF
few | TRBJ1-2 | NA | TRBV6-2/TRBV6-3 | 16 | TGTGCCTGCAGTGAGGGCCCTTTTGTTAGGGGGTTTGGCTACACCTTC | CACSEGPFVRGFGYTF
many | TRBJ1-5 | TRBD1 | TRBV6-2/TRBV6-3 | 15 | TGTGCCAGCAGTCGACAGGGGTTAGGCAATCAGCCCCAGCATTTT | CASSRQGLGNQPQHF
NA | TRBJ2-7 | TRBD2 | TRBV19 | 16 | TGTGCCAGTAGTATAGCCGGGACTAGCGGGGTCTACGAGCAGTACTTC | CASSIAGTSGVYEQYF
NA | TRBJ1-5 | TRBD1 | TRBV19 | 15 | TGTGCCAGTAGAACTCCCGGGACAGACAATCAGCCCCAGCATTTT | CASRTPGTDNQPQHF
many | TRBJ2-7 | TRBD2 | TRBV28 | 14 | TGTGCCAGCAGTTTTGGTCTAGCGGGAGTCGAGCAGTACTTC | CASSFGLAGVEQYF